These 32 T cell receptor beta chains were all obtained from the same sample, sequenced in a study of CD8 T cells in ankylosing spondylitis. No antigen has been assigned to these receptors. TCRdb redid the calling of the 5' RACE reads with MiXCR, one entry per CDR3 protein. The sample shows roughly 370,000 distinct CDR3 sequences, 20% to 25% of them seen only once. Findings and caveats of the study: One TCR beta motif, made up of under ten highly homologous variants, appeared characteristic of ankylosing spondylitis blood.

Sequencing used blood, either unsorted or a sorted T cell fraction (not recorded which). Source of these receptors: a male donor with ankylosing spondylitis.

The table lists this clonotype with many counts. V usage is TRBV29-1 and J usage is TRBJ2-7; D not resolved. The CDR3 has 12 residues. Germline assignment: CDR1 SQVTM and CDR2 ANQGSEA. Trimming shortened V by 2 bases and J by 4 bases, and 9 bases separated the two germline ends. In DNA form, the CDR3 reads TGCAGCGTTGAAACAGCCTTGTACGAGCAGTACTTC. Its translation is CSVETALYEQYF.

This clonotype appeared many times. The chain is built from TRBV15 and TRBJ2-1; 8 nucleotides match TRBD2. V trimming: 9 bases; J trimming: 6 bases; junction bases outside the gene matches: 7. The CDR3 spans 13 residues. Germline V lookup: CDR1 LNHNV, CDR2 YYDKDF (reference sequence). CDR3 region: CATATGGGNEQFF. CDR3 DNA sequence: TGTGCCACAGCGACGGGGGGGGGCAATGAGCAGTTCTTC.

This clonotype was counted a few times. The rearrangement uses TRBV20-1 and TRBJ2-2, with TRBD1 identical over 9 bases. The CDR3 totals 16 residues. V gave up 5 bases and J gave up 2 bases; unmatched junction bases: 9. Germline CDR1 and CDR2: DFQATT and SNEGSKA (reference sequence). CDR3 sequence reads: CSALVRQGGNTGELFF. The CDR3 DNA is TGCAGTGCTCTCGTTAGACAGGGGGGAAACACCGGGGAGCTGTTTTTT.

The chain uses TRBV27 and TRBJ1-5; tentative D call: TRBD1 (5 bases). The CDR3 covers 14 residues. V shed 5 bases and J shed 7 bases, with 15 bases lying between them. Germline CDR1 MNHEY, CDR2 SMNVEV (reference sequence). The CDR3 coding sequence is TGTGCCAGCAGTCCCTCCCCCAGGGACCAGCCCCAGCATTTT. Translating it yields CASSPSPRDQPQHF.

The chain recombines TRBV5-1 with TRBJ2-7, with D unclear. This CDR3 has 12 residues. The V end lost 5 bases, the J end lost 2 bases, and 8 bases lay between the germline ends. Germline V gene sequence: CDR1 SGHRS, CDR2 YFSETQ. CDR3 loop: CASSTAAYEQYF. CDR3 nucleotide sequence: TGCGCCAGCAGTACAGCAGCCTACGAGCAGTACTTC.

DNA for the CDR3: TGTGCCAGCAGTTACCACAGGGGATCAAATGAAAAACTGTTTTTT. Amino acid sequence: CASSYHRGSNEKLFF. The V and J genes are TRBV12-3 or TRBV12-4 and TRBJ1-4; 7 nucleotides agree with TRBD1. With 4 bases clipped from V and 5 bases from J, the junction kept 7 bases outside the gene matches. The CDR3 covers 15 residues.

The sample holds a few counts of this clonotype. The gene calls are TRBV5-1 and TRBJ2-5; D uncertain. V was trimmed by 4 bases and J by 1 base, leaving 14 bases between them. The CDR3 has 15 residues. Germline loops: CDR1 SGHRS, CDR2 YFSETQ. The CDR3 DNA reads TGCGCCAGCAGCCAGAAGACACCTTCCCAAGAGACCCAGTACTTC. Translated, it gives CASSQKTPSQETQYF.

This clonotype was seen a few times. The chain has TRBV5-1 and TRBJ1-5; D ambiguous. The V gene lost 5 bases and the J gene lost 0 bases, with 6 bases spanning the gap. CDR3 size: 13 residues. Germline V gives CDR1 SGHRS, CDR2 YFSETQ. The CDR3 bases are TGCGCCAGCAGGGAAGATAGCAATCAGCCCCAGCATTTT. This translates into CASREDSNQPQHF.

This rearrangement joins TRBV27 to TRBJ2-5, with 11 bases matching TRBD1. The germline gives CDR1 MNHEY, CDR2 SMNVEV (reference sequence). This CDR3 has 17 residues. The J segment lost 5 bases and the V segment lost 0 bases, leaving 8 bases of the junction unmatched. The CDR3 nucleotides read TGTGCCAGCAGTTTATCGTTCGGGACAGGGGGTCGGGAGACCCAGTACTTC. It translates to CASSLSFGTGGRETQYF.

The sample holds a few counts of this clonotype. This rearrangement joins TRBV5-1 to TRBJ2-3; 7 nucleotides align to TRBD2. Germline V gene lookup returns CDR1 SGHRS and CDR2 YFSETQ. V gave up 0 bases and J gave up 3 bases; unmatched junction bases: 7. This CDR3 has 16 amino acids. This CDR3 reads CASSLVRGSETDTQYF. The CDR3 coding sequence is TGCGCCAGCAGCTTGGTTCGCGGGAGTGAAACAGATACGCAGTATTTT. Supplemented by reference TRBV5-1 and TRBJ2-3, the full variable domain reads KAGVTQTPRYLIKTRGQQVTLSCSPISGHRSVSWYQQTPGQGLQFLFEYFSETQRNKGNFPGRFSGRQFSNSRSEMNVSTLELGDSALYLCASSLVRGSETDTQYFGPGTRLTVL.

This clonotype was recorded a few times. The chain couples TRBV12-3 or TRBV12-4 to TRBJ1-1; D might be TRBD1 (5 bases). CDR3 length: 13 residues. The ends were cut back, 8 bases at V and 10 bases at J, with 20 bases in the middle. The CDR3 DNA reads as TGTGCCAGCGCCAAGGTGGTAGGGGCCGCAGCTTTCTTT. This translates into CASAKVVGAAAFF.

This clonotype was detected only a few times. The chain joins TRBV29-1 to TRBJ1-2; D unresolved. Germline values: CDR1 SQVTM, CDR2 ANQGSEA. The CDR3 extends over 13 amino acids. Deletions cut 5 bases from V and 0 bases from J, with 10 bases between. The CDR3 nucleotides read TGCAGCGTTCGGGAGTTCGCTAACTATGGCTACACCTTC. This translates into CSVREFANYGYTF.

The table lists this clonotype with many counts. The chain has TRBV6-2 or TRBV6-3 and TRBJ1-1; D is unresolved. Germline CDR1 reads MNHEY; CDR2 reads SVGEGT. Trimming took off 0 bases at V and 3 bases at J, with 20 bases between the two ends. The CDR3 runs to 18 residues. CDR3 DNA: TGTGCCAGCAGTTACTCGGGCCTGGGAGTCGGTAGCGACACTGAAGCTTTCTTT. This codes for CASSYSGLGVGSDTEAFF.

This clonotype was detected ten times or more. The chain joins TRBV5-1 to TRBJ1-1; unclear D gene. The CDR3 runs 15 residues. V lost 4 bases, J lost 2 bases, and 15 bases lay in between. The V gene's germline CDR1 is SGHRS and CDR2 YFSETQ. This CDR3 is CASSLNAQPNTEAFF. The CDR3 region has the DNA TGCGCCAGCAGCCTTAACGCCCAACCCAACACTGAAGCTTTCTTT.

The chain joins TRBV12-3 or TRBV12-4 to TRBJ2-2, with D possibly matching TRBD2 (5 bases). V lost 6 bases to trimming and J lost 4 bases, with 18 bases between them. The CDR3 totals 16 residues. The CDR3 loop reads CASSFRSLGSTGELFF. As DNA, the CDR3 is TGTGCCAGCAGCTTCAGGTCCCTAGGGAGCACCGGGGAGCTGTTTTTT.

The chain has TRBV3-1 and TRBJ1-2; D is ambiguous. V lost 4 bases and J 2 bases, leaving 11 bases between the germline ends. Germline assignment: CDR1 LGHDT and CDR2 YNNKEL (reference sequence). This CDR3 has 14 amino acids. The CDR3 nucleotides are TGTGCCAGCAGCCCCCGACGACCCAACTATGGCTACACCTTC. Protein sequence: CASSPRRPNYGYTF.

This clonotype was seen more than once but under ten times. V usage is TRBV20-1 and J usage is TRBJ1-4; 8 nucleotides agree with TRBD1. The V segment lost 6 bases and the J segment 8 bases; nucleotides outside the gene matches: 5. CDR3 length: 12 amino acids. Germline values: CDR1 DFQATT, CDR2 SNEGSKA (reference sequence). CDR3 in DNA: TGCAGTGCAAAAAACAGGGGGGAAAAACTGTTTTTT. It is translated as CSAKNRGEKLFF.

This chain joins TRBV28 and TRBJ2-7, with 10 nucleotides matching TRBD2. Trimming at V came to 7 bases and at J to 7 bases, leaving 10 bases not matched to a gene. This CDR3 is 14 amino acids long. Germline V gene lookup returns CDR1 MDHEN and CDR2 SYDVKM. The CDR3 loop reads CASINSGRGWEQYF. The CDR3, as DNA: TGTGCCAGCATCAACAGCGGGAGGGGTTGGGAGCAGTACTTC.

This rearrangement joins TRBV20-1 to TRBJ1-5; D may be TRBD1 (5 bases). V was trimmed by 1 base and J by 0 bases, leaving 7 bases between them. The CDR3 has 14 residues. CDR1 and CDR2 (germline): DFQATT, SNEGSKA (reference sequence). This CDR3 reads CSARGQLSNQPQHF. The CDR3 DNA reads TGCAGTGCTAGAGGACAGCTTAGCAATCAGCCCCAGCATTTT.

This sequence joins TRBV2 and TRBJ1-1; 7 bases map to TRBD1. The CDR3 totals 14 residues. The germline CDR1 and CDR2 sequences are SNHLY and FYNNEI. V shed 10 bases, J shed 0 bases, and the junction held 8 bases outside the gene matches. CDR3 in amino acids: CAIPRGSLNTEAFF. CDR3 nucleotides: TGTGCCATCCCCAGGGGGAGTCTGAACACTGAAGCTTTCTTT.

This clonotype was detected only a few times. The rearrangement uses TRBV5-1 and TRBJ1-2; perhaps TRBD1 as D (5 bases). Trimming removed 4 bases at V and 3 bases at J, with 10 bases between. Looked up from germline, CDR1 is SGHRS and CDR2 is YFSETQ. The CDR3 is 13 amino acids. The CDR3 sequence is CASSPGTHYGYTF. DNA for the CDR3: TGCGCCAGCAGCCCCGGGACCCACTATGGCTACACCTTC.

This clonotype showed up just a few times. The rearrangement joins TRBV20-1 to TRBJ2-3; no reliable D call. The V gene lost 1 base and the J gene lost 8 bases, with 10 bases spanning the gap. The CDR3 has 12 residues. Germline CDR1 and CDR2: DFQATT and SNEGSKA (reference sequence). The CDR3 DNA follows: TGCAGTGCTAGAGGCCCCAATCGTACGCAGTATTTT. This encodes CSARGPNRTQYF.

The chain is built from TRBV27 and TRBJ2-1; 9 bases align to TRBD2. The germline V gene has CDR1 MNHEY and CDR2 SMNVEV (reference sequence). The CDR3 extends over 16 amino acids. Unmatched junction bases numbered 0, after V lost 0 bases and J lost 0 bases. CDR3 residues: CASSLSSGSSYNEQFF. The CDR3 nucleotides read TGTGCCAGCAGTTTATCTAGCGGGAGCTCCTACAATGAGCAGTTCTTC.

The chain combines TRBV6-5 with TRBJ1-1; a possible D gene is TRBD1 (5 bases). CDR3 length: 14 amino acids. CDR1 and CDR2 from the germline V gene are MNHEY and SVGAGI. Trimming took off 3 bases at V and 2 bases at J, with 10 bases between the two ends. Written as DNA, the CDR3 is TGTGCCAGCAGTTATCGGACACTCAACACTGAAGCTTTCTTT. Its protein is CASSYRTLNTEAFF.

This clonotype was counted a few times. The rearrangement joins TRBV28 to TRBJ2-7, with 8 bases that match TRBD1. Germline V CDR1 and CDR2: MDHEN, SYDVKM. This CDR3 region has 15 residues. V trimming: 5 bases; J trimming: 4 bases; junction bases outside the gene matches: 10. CDR3 sequence: CASSARDRRSYEQYF. For the CDR3, the DNA is TGTGCCAGCAGTGCCCGGGACAGGAGATCATACGAGCAGTACTTC. Full variable domain (missing parts from reference TRBV28 and TRBJ2-7): DVKVTQSSRYLVKRTGEKVFLECVQDMDHENMFWYRQDPGLGLRLIYFSYDVKMKEKGDIPEGYSVSREKKERFSLILESASTNQTSMYLCASSARDRRSYEQYFGPGTRLTVT.

This chain links TRBV5-1 with TRBJ2-2; D may be TRBD1 (5 bases). The CDR3 sequence is 15 residues long. Per the germline V gene, CDR1 is SGHRS and CDR2 is YFSETQ. V shed 4 bases and J shed 9 bases, with 19 bases lying between them. The CDR3 DNA reads as TGCGCCAGCAGCAGAGACAGAACTTTGACCCGGGAGCTGTTTTTT. Encoded protein: CASSRDRTLTRELFF.

This clonotype has a handful of counts. The chain employs TRBV7-2 and TRBJ2-7; TRBD1 might be the D (6 bases). The CDR3 loop spans 15 amino acids. The V gene's germline CDR1 is SGHTA and CDR2 FQGNSA. The V end was cut by 1 base, the J end by 3 bases, with 13 bases between. CDR3 region: CASSLGGTLLYEQYF. CDR3 coding DNA: TGTGCCAGCAGCTTAGGTGGGACACTACTCTACGAGCAGTACTTC.

This clonotype has more than one count but fewer than ten. V is TRBV7-2 and J is TRBJ1-5; perhaps TRBD1 as D (5 bases). The V gene lost 1 base and the J gene lost 3 bases, with 10 bases spanning the gap. In germline, CDR1 is SGHTA, CDR2 FQGNSA. CDR3 size: 15 residues. The CDR3 DNA is TGTGCCAGCAGCTTAGAATCAGGGTCCAATCAGCCCCAGCATTTT. It translates to CASSLESGSNQPQHF.

This clonotype was picked up a small number of times. V and J are TRBV29-1 and TRBJ1-1; D is unresolved. CDR3 length equals 14 residues. Germline-derived CDR1 and CDR2 are SQVTM and ANQGSEA. V was cut by 4 bases and J by 1 base, with 13 bases left in between. CDR3: CSVARATKNTEAFF. The CDR3 DNA reads as TGCAGCGTTGCTAGGGCTACAAAGAACACTGAAGCTTTCTTT.

CDR3 region: CASSLGLAGVGTDTQYF. The CDR3 DNA reads as TGTGCCAGCAGCCTGGGACTAGCGGGAGTTGGCACAGATACGCAGTATTTT. The V call is TRBV7-3, the J call TRBJ2-3, with 14 bases lining up with TRBD2. Germline assignment: CDR1 SGHTA and CDR2 FQGTGA. The junction had 5 bases not matched to a gene; V was cut back by 5 bases and J by 1 base. The CDR3 totals 17 residues.

This rearrangement joins TRBV2 to TRBJ2-1, with TRBD2 identical over 11 bases. V trimming: 6 bases; J trimming: 4 bases; junction bases outside the gene matches: 5. This CDR3 has 15 amino acids. CDR1 is SNHLY and CDR2 is FYNNEI in the germline V gene. CDR3 bases: TGTGCCAGCAGCTATAGCGGGAGGGCGTACAATGAGCAGTTCTTC. It yields the protein CASSYSGRAYNEQFF.

The chain's CDR3 is CASLRKRGAGYEQYF. CDR3 DNA sequence: TGTGCCAGCCTGAGGAAGAGGGGCGCGGGCTACGAGCAGTACTTC. The chain joins TRBV5-6 to TRBJ2-7; TRBD1 or TRBD2 may be the D gene (5 bases each). V was trimmed by 7 bases and J by 3 bases, leaving 20 bases between them. Germline CDR1 and CDR2: SGHDT and YYEEEE. The CDR3 sequence is 15 residues long.